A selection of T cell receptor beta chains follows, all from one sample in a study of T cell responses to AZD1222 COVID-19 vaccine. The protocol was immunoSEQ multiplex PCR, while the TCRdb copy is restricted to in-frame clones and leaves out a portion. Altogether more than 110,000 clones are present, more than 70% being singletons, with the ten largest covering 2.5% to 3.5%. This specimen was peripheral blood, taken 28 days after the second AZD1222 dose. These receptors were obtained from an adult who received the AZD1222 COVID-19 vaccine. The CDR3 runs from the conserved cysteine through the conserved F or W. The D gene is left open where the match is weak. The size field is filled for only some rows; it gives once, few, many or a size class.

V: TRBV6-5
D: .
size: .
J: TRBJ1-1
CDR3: CASSHPRDPGEAFF
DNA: TGTGCCAGCAGTCATCCCCGGGACCCCGGTGAAGCTTTCTTT

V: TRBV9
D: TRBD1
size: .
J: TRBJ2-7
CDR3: CASSPIGQGGEQYF
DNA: TGTGCCAGCAGCCCCATCGGACAGGGAGGCGAGCAGTACTTC

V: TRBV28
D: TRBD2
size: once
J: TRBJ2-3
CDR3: CASGGGTPSTDTQYF
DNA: TGTGCCAGCGGCGGGGGGACCCCTAGCACAGATACGCAGTATTTT

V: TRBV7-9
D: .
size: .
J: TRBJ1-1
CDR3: CASKTGTTNTEAFF
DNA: TGTGCCAGCAAAACCGGGACAACGAACACTGAAGCTTTCTTT

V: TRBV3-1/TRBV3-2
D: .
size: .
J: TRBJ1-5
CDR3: CASSQNSAGNQPQHF
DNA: TGTGCCAGCAGCCAAAACAGTGCTGGCAATCAGCCCCAGCATTTT

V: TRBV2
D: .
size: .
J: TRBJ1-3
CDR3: CASGRNSGNTIYF
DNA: TGTGCCAGCGGTAGAAACTCTGGAAACACCATATATTTT

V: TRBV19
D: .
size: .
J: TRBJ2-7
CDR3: CASSIERGHEQYF
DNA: TGTGCCAGTAGTATAGAGAGGGGCCACGAGCAGTACTTC

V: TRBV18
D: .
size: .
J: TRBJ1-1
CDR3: CASSLNTLREGNTEAFF
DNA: TGTGCCAGCTCACTAAATACGTTACGGGAGGGAAACACTGAAGCTTTCTTT

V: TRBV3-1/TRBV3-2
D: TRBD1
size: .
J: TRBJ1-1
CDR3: CASSRNQGDTEAFF
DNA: TGTGCCAGCAGCCGAAATCAGGGGGACACTGAAGCTTTCTTT

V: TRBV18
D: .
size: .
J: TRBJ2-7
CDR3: CASSLGTSNYEQYF
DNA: TGTGCCAGCTCACTCGGGACAAGCAACTACGAGCAGTACTTC

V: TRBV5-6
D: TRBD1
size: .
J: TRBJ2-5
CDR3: CASSWGQLETQYF
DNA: TGTGCCAGCAGCTGGGGACAGTTGGAGACCCAGTACTTC

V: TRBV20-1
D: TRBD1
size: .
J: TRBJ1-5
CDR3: CSASTGVVQPQHF
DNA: TGCAGTGCTAGTACAGGGGTTGTTCAGCCCCAGCATTTT

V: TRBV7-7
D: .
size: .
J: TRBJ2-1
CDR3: CASSISPGSGNEQFF
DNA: TGTGCTAGCAGTATTTCCCCAGGGTCCGGCAATGAGCAGTTCTTC

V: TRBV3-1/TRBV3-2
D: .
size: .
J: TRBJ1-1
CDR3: CASSRGRDGIAFF
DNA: TGTGCCAGCAGCCGAGGGAGGGATGGGATAGCTTTCTTT

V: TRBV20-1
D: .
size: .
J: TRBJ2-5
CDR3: CSAEETQYF
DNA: TGCAGTGCTGAAGAGACCCAGTACTTC

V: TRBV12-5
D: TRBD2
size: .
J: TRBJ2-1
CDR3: CASGPGLAGVNEQFF
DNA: TGTGCTAGTGGCCCGGGGCTAGCGGGAGTCAATGAGCAGTTCTTC

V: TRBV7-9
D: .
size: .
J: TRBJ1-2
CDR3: CASSLERGDFNLGYTF
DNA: TGTGCCAGCAGCTTAGAGCGTGGGGATTTTAATCTGGGCTACACCTTC

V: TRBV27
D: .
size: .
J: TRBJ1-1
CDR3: CASSPRLYTTEAFF
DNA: TGTGCCAGCAGCCCGAGATTGTATACCACTGAAGCTTTCTTT

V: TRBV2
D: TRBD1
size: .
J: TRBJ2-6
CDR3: CASRGPGQGASGANVLTF
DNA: TGTGCCAGCAGGGGCCCGGGACAGGGGGCGTCTGGGGCCAACGTCCTGACTTTC

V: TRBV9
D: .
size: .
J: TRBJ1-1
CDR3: CASSSGRGDEAFF
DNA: TGTGCCAGCAGCTCGGGGAGGGGTGATGAAGCTTTCTTT

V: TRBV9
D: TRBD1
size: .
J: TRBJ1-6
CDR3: CASSVEGQYDSPLHF
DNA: TGTGCCAGCAGCGTAGAGGGACAGTATGATTCACCCCTCCACTTT

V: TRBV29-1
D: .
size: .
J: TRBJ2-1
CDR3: CSVDKYNEQFF
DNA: TGCAGCGTTGACAAATACAATGAGCAGTTCTTC

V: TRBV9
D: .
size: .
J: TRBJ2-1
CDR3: CASSSQGRYEQFF
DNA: TGTGCCAGCAGCTCTCAGGGAAGATATGAGCAGTTCTTC

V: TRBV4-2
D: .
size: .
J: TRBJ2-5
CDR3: CASSQGRGDQETQYF
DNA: TGTGCCAGCAGCCAAGGCCGGGGAGACCAAGAGACCCAGTACTTC

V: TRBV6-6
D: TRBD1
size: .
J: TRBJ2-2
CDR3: CASSSDRDGELFF
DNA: TGTGCCAGCAGCTCCGACAGGGATGGGGAGCTGTTTTTT

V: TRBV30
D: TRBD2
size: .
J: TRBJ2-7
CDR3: CAWSDWLAGISYEQYF
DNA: TGTGCCTGGAGTGACTGGCTAGCGGGGATCTCCTACGAGCAGTACTTC

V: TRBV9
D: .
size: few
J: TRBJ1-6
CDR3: CASSVDLGWDSPLHF
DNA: TGTGCCAGCAGCGTAGACCTAGGGTGGGATTCACCCCTCCACTTT

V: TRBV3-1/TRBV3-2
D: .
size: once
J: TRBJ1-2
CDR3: CASRRQGEGYTF
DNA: TGTGCCAGCAGACGGCAGGGAGAAGGCTACACCTTC

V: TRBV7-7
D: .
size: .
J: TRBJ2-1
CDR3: CASSLAHGSQDEQFF
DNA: TGTGCTAGCAGCTTAGCGCATGGAAGTCAAGATGAGCAGTTCTTC

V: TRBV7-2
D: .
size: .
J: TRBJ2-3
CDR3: CASSLNPATETQYF
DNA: TGTGCCAGCAGCTTAAACCCGGCGACAGAAACGCAGTATTTT

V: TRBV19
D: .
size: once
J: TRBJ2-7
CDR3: CASRISGQSNEQYF
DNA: TGTGCCAGTAGAATCTCTGGACAGTCAAACGAGCAGTACTTC

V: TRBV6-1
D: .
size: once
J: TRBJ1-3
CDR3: CASSEGRQGTKRNTIYF
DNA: TGTGCCAGCAGTGAAGGGCGGCAGGGGACGAAGAGAAACACCATATATTTT

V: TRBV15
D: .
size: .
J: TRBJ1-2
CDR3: CATSRDNYGYTF
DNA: TGTGCCACCAGCAGGGACAACTATGGCTACACCTTC

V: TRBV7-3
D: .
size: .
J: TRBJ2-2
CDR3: CASSLEGPTGELFF
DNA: TGTGCCAGCAGCTTAGAGGGCCCCACCGGGGAGCTGTTTTTT

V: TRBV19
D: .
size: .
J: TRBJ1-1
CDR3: CASSLEGDTEAFF
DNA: TGTGCCAGTAGTTTGGAGGGGGACACTGAAGCTTTCTTT

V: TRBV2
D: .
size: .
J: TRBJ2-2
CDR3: CASSGYYTPPRTGELFF
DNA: TGTGCCAGCAGTGGGTACTATACCCCCCCTCGGACCGGGGAGCTGTTTTTT

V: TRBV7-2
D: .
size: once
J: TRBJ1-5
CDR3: CASSTSGRPNQPQHF
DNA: TGTGCCAGCAGCACCTCGGGGCGACCCAATCAGCCCCAGCATTTT

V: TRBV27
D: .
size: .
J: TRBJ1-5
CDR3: CASSLSRRQARPRPQHF
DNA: TGTGCCAGCAGTTTATCGCGTCGACAGGCCCGACCCCGGCCCCAGCATTTT

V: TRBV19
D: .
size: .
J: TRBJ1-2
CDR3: CASSSPGESPYGYTF
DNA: TGTGCCAGTAGTAGCCCCGGGGAGTCACCCTATGGCTACACCTTC

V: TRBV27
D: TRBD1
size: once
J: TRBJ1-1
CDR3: CASARRQGRTEAFF
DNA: TGTGCCAGCGCAAGGAGACAGGGTAGGACTGAAGCTTTCTTT

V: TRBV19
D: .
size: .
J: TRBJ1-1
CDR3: CASKPSTENTEAFF
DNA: TGTGCCAGTAAACCTTCGACGGAGAACACTGAAGCTTTCTTT

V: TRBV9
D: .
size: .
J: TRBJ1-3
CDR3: CASSATTGFGNTIYF
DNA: TGTGCCAGCAGCGCCACCACAGGGTTTGGAAACACCATATATTTT

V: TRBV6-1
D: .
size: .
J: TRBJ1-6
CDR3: CASSGGTDNGDSPLHF
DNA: TGTGCCAGCAGTGGCGGGACCGACAATGGGGATTCACCCCTCCACTTT

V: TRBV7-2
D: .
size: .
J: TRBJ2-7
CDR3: CASSSSSGGLYEQYF
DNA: TGTGCCAGCAGCTCATCATCGGGGGGCCTCTACGAGCAGTACTTC

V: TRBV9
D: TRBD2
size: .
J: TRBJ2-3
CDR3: CASSPARGASGGAKDTQYF
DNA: TGTGCCAGCAGCCCGGCGCGGGGGGCTAGCGGGGGGGCCAAGGATACGCAGTATTTT

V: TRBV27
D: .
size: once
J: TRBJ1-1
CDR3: CASSFGGRTEAFF
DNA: TGTGCCAGCAGTTTCGGGGGGCGCACTGAAGCTTTCTTT

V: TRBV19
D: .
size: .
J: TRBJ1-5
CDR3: CASSKQDDQPQHF
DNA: TGTGCCAGTAGCAAACAGGATGATCAGCCCCAGCATTTT

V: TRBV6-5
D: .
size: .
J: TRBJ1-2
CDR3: CASSYGSGYTF
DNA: TGTGCCAGCAGTTACGGCAGTGGCTACACCTTC

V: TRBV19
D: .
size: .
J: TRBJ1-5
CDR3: CASSRDRSNQPQHF
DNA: TGTGCCAGTAGTCGGGATAGGAGCAATCAGCCCCAGCATTTT

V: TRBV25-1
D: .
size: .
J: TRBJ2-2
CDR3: CASMRASGGELFF
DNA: TGTGCCAGCATGAGGGCGTCTGGCGGGGAGCTGTTTTTT

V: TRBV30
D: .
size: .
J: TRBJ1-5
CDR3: CAWSHGWGEPQHF
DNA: TGTGCCTGGAGTCACGGGTGGGGGGAGCCCCAGCATTTT

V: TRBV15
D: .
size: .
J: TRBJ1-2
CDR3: CATSRDNGGYTF
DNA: TGTGCCACCAGCAGAGATAACGGGGGCTACACCTTC

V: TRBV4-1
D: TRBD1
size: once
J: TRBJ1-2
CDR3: CASSQDAGQGYGYTF
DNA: TGCGCCAGCAGCCAAGATGCCGGACAGGGGTATGGCTACACCTTC

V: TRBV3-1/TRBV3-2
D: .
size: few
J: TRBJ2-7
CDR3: CASSQDGSYEQYF
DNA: TGTGCCAGCAGCCAAGATGGCTCCTACGAGCAGTACTTC

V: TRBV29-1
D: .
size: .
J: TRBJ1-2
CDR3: CSVEAPGAYDYGYTF
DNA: TGCAGCGTTGAAGCCCCGGGGGCGTATGACTATGGCTACACCTTC

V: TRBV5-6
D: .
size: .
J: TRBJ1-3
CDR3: CASSPTGAAVSGNTIYF
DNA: TGTGCCAGCAGCCCTACGGGGGCAGCCGTCTCTGGAAACACCATATATTTT

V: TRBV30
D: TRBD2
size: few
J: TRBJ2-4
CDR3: CAWTRKTSGKNIQYF
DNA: TGTGCCTGGACTCGAAAGACTAGCGGGAAAAACATTCAGTACTTC

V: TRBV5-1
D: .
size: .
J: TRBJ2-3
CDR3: CASSLSGVGTDTQYF
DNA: TGCGCCAGCAGCTTGAGTGGGGTGGGTACAGATACGCAGTATTTT

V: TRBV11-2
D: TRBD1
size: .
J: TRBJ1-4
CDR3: CASSLRFDRVNEKLFF
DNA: TGTGCCAGCAGCTTGAGATTTGACAGGGTAAATGAAAAACTGTTTTTT